This TCR beta chain was captured by sequencing in a study of shared clonotypes between healthy human individuals. CD8 cells classed as naive were CD45RO-negative and positively selected for CCR7, excluding terminally differentiated effector memory CD45RA+ cells. The V end lost 6 bases, the J end lost 2 bases, and 4 bases lay between the germline ends. Germline CDR1 is MGHDK and CDR2 is SYGVNS. The CDR3 extends over 11 amino acids. Clones were sequenced by immunoSEQ multiplex PCR, and TCRdb holds only the in-frame ones, with some missing. This sample has around 620,000 clones, with about 95% found just once.

This chain links TRBV25-1 with TRBJ2-5; D gene uncertain. This TCR was recovered from a woman younger than 45 in good health. Source material: naive CD8+ T cells sorted from blood. The CDR3 is CASREQETQYF. Written as DNA, the CDR3 is TGTGCCAGCAGGGAACAAGAGACCCAGTACTTC. Full variable domain (rest looked up from reference TRBV25-1 and TRBJ2-5): EADIYQTPRYLVIGTGKKITLECSQTMGHDKMYWYQQDPGMELHLIHYSYGVNSTEKGDLSSESTVSRIRTEHFPLTLESARPSHTSQYLCASREQETQYFGPGTRLLVL.